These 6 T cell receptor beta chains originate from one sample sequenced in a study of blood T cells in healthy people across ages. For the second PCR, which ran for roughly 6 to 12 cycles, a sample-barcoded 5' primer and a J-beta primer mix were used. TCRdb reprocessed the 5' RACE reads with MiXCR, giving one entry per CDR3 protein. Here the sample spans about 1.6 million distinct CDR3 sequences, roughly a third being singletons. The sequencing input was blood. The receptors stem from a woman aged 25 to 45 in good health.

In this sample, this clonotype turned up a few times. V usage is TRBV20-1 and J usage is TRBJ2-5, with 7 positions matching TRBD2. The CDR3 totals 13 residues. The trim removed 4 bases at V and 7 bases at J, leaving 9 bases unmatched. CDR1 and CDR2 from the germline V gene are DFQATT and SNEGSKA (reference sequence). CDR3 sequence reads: CSAKEGTIMTQYF. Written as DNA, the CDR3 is TGCAGTGCTAAAGAGGGGACTATTATGACCCAGTACTTC.

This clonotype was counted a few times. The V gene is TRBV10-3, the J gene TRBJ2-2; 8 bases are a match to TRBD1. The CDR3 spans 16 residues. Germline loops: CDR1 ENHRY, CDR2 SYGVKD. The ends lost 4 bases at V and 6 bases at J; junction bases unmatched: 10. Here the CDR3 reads CAISVQGQGAAGELFF. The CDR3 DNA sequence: TGTGCCATCAGTGTACAAGGGCAGGGGGCCGCCGGGGAGCTGTTTTTT.

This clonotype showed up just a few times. CDR3 DNA: TGTGCCTGGAGTGTAATGGGGAGGGGCGCCAATGAGCAGTTCTTC. It is translated as CAWSVMGRGANEQFF. The V and J genes are TRBV30 and TRBJ2-1; TRBD2 agrees at 7 bases. CDR3 size: 15 residues. V lost 0 bases, J lost 6 bases, and 8 bases stayed unmatched. CDR1 and CDR2 (germline): GTSNPN, SVGIG (reference sequence).

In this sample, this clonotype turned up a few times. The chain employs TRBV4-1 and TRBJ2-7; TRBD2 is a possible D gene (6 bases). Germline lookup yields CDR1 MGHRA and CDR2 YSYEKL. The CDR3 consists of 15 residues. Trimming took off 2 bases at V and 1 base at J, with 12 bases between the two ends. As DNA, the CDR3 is TGCGCCAGCAGCCAAACCCGGGCGGGGTCCTACGAGCAGTACTTC. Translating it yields CASSQTRAGSYEQYF.

CDR3 loop: CASSVRPPGGSGEPDEQFF. CDR3 nucleotide sequence: TGTGCCAGCAGCGTAAGACCCCCTGGGGGTTCGGGGGAGCCTGATGAGCAGTTCTTC. The chain carries TRBV9 and TRBJ2-1; TRBD2 might be the D (6 bases). Between the trimmed V and J ends, which lost 1 base and 8 bases, there was a span of 28 bases. CDR3 length equals 19 residues. Germline lookup yields CDR1 SGDLS and CDR2 YYNGEE.

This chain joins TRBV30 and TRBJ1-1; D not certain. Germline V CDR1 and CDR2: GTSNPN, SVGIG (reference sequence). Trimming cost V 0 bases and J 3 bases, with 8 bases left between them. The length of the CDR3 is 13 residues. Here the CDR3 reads CAWSVHVYTEAFF. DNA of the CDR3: TGTGCCTGGAGTGTACATGTTTACACTGAAGCTTTCTTT.